This T cell receptor (beta chain) was sequenced for a study of T cell responses to AZD1222 COVID-19 vaccine (dated by TCRdb to the early 2020s). For context, the study as a whole: AZD1222 recipients with second doses at about 4 weeks or about 12 weeks were pooled, because spike-specific TCR depth and breadth did not differ between schedules. TCR sequencing was performed for over 230 trial participants, of whom about 200 were given two doses of AZD1222 and around 25 were given two doses of MenACWY control vaccine. Enrollment into the trials was organized by age into subgroups of 18-55, 56-69 and 70-plus years, and those subgroups contained roughly 160, 29 and 62 TCR-sequenced participants, respectively.

The time point label corresponds to: baseline before first vaccination. Samples from vaccinated people were obtained from the UK trials COV001 and COV002, which included a single-blind randomized controlled phase 2/3 trial of AZD1222 (ChAdOx1 nCoV-19) in healthy adults. For TCRbeta chain sequencing, PBMC samples were collected from trial participants at day 0 and at day 28 after the second dose. CDR1 and CDR2 (SGHTA, FQGTGA) derive from the germline V gene. A distance of 7 bases separates the germline ends of V and J, which lose 5 bases and 0 bases respectively. From its cysteine to its phenylalanine, the CDR3 spans 13 amino acids. The sequence is cut down to CDR3 DNA, 39 bases in frame from base 1. What the study reported, not specific to this receptor: Most participants were white British and females outnumbered males, and the authors suggested that clonal diversity may have been underestimated. Reportedly, almost half of the unique spike-specific TCRs recognized epitopes lying outside the regions that are mutated in the B.1.351 and B.1.1.7 variants. Because no day 14 peak-response samples were available, repertoires were characterized only after the peak T cell response. Vaccine-associated CD4 TCRs spanned the whole spike protein, with dominant responses in regions 160-218 and 743-854. Conclusions about previously exposed vaccinees are limited because only five to seven AZD1222 recipients were SARS-CoV-2 seropositive at baseline. After two AZD1222 doses, both the breadth and the depth of spike-specific TCRs were significantly higher than at day 0 and than in MenACWY recipients. In the small 56-69-year group, the increase in depth fell short of significance, most likely because of low power.

To note about this clone: The specificity of this receptor is unknown. Base qualities are not recorded, but no much larger clone differs from it by a single base.

The CDR3 regions of human TCRbeta chains were analyzed by immunosequencing. As for the original processing: Repertoire TCRs were matched against a reference library of SARS-CoV-2-specific TCRs generated with the MIRA antigen-specificity platform. Breadth was defined as the fraction of unique TCRs that were SARS-CoV-2-associated, and depth was defined as the fraction of total T cells that were SARS-CoV-2-associated. Using the MIRA data, each spike-specific TCR was assigned both to the spike region to which the TCR was reactive and to a CD4 or CD8 class. Log10-transformed breadth and depth values were compared by one-way ANOVA with Sidak's multiple comparisons tests. TCRdb's version of the immuneACCESS table is confined to in-frame rearrangements and falls short of the full clone set. An unresolved V gene accounts for under half of the shortfall where checked; the remainder is of unknown origin. V, J and clone size are taken as reported in that table, and D and trimming were inferred from the DNA itself. A total of about 160,000 clones appear in this sample, 91% of them only once. Over 1.5% of the sample belongs to the ten largest clones.

The chain is assembled from TRBV7-3 and TRBJ1-1; no D gene is confidently identified. The clonotype comes from an adult in good health. The sequenced sample was peripheral blood, obtained on day 0 of AZD1222 vaccination. The CDR3 here reads CASSATLNTEAFF. The DNA sequence is given as TGTGCCAGCAGCGCCACCTTGAACACTGAAGCTTTCTTT.